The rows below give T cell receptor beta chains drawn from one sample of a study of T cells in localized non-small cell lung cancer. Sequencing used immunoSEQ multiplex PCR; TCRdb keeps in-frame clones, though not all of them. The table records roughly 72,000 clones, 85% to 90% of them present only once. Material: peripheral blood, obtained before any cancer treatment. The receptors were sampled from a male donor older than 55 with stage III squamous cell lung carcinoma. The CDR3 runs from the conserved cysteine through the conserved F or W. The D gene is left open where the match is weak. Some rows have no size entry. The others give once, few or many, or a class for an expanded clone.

DNA: TGTGCCAGTAGTATAGGGGCGGGAACTCGTGGCTACACCTTC
CDR3: CASSIGAGTRGYTF
J: TRBJ1-2
size: -
D: -
V: TRBV19

DNA: TGTGCCAGCAGCCCCGGGGGCGGGGGGCCTTACAATGAGCAGTTCTTC
CDR3: CASSPGGGGPYNEQFF
J: TRBJ2-1
size: -
D: TRBD2
V: TRBV7-3

DNA: TGTGCTAGTGGTGATTGGCGAGGGGACTACGAGCAGTACTTC
CDR3: CASGDWRGDYEQYF
J: TRBJ2-7
size: -
D: -
V: TRBV12-5

DNA: TGTGCCAGCAGCCGCCCCAGGGGGGCGGGGGAGACCCAGTACTTC
CDR3: CASSRPRGAGETQYF
J: TRBJ2-5
size: -
D: -
V: TRBV7-9

DNA: TGTGCCAGCAGCCCTGGGCCCGCCGGGCAGTACTTC
CDR3: CASSPGPAGQYF
J: TRBJ2-7
size: -
D: -
V: TRBV13

DNA: TGTGCCAGCAGCGTAGTTTGGACCACCGGGGTTACCATGAACACTGAAGCTTTCTTT
CDR3: CASSVVWTTGVTMNTEAFF
J: TRBJ1-1
size: -
D: -
V: TRBV9

DNA: TGCGCCAGCAGCTTATCGGACAGGGCAATCACAGATACGCAGTATTTT
CDR3: CASSLSDRAITDTQYF
J: TRBJ2-3
size: once
D: TRBD1
V: TRBV5-1

DNA: TGTGCCTGGAGTTGGGTGACACCTACTAATGAAAAACTGTTTTTT
CDR3: CAWSWVTPTNEKLFF
J: TRBJ1-4
size: -
D: -
V: TRBV30

DNA: TGTGCCAGCAGGAGGGACAGGGAGGCCCAGCCCCAGCATTTT
CDR3: CASRRDREAQPQHF
J: TRBJ1-5
size: -
D: TRBD1
V: TRBV6-1

DNA: TGTGCCAGCAAGCAGGACAACATCTACAATGAGCAGTTCTTC
CDR3: CASKQDNIYNEQFF
J: TRBJ2-1
size: few
D: -
V: TRBV6-1

DNA: TGTGCCAGCAGCTTGGCGGGAAACACCGGTCATCAGCCCCAGCATTTT
CDR3: CASSLAGNTGHQPQHF
J: TRBJ1-5
size: -
D: -
V: TRBV5-5

DNA: TGTGCCAGTAGTATAGATGGGGGGGGGAATCAGCCCCAGCATTTT
CDR3: CASSIDGGGNQPQHF
J: TRBJ1-5
size: once
D: -
V: TRBV19

DNA: TGCGCCAGCAGTTCGAAGGACAGGGGTCATTACGAGCAGTACTTC
CDR3: CASSSKDRGHYEQYF
J: TRBJ2-7
size: -
D: TRBD1
V: TRBV5-1

DNA: TGTGCCAGCTTGAACGGCGGGGGCCATGGCTACACCTTC
CDR3: CASLNGGGHGYTF
J: TRBJ1-2
size: -
D: -
V: TRBV6-6

DNA: TGTGCCACCAGCAGAGATGCGTCCGGGGGCTACGAGCAGTACTTC
CDR3: CATSRDASGGYEQYF
J: TRBJ2-7
size: -
D: -
V: TRBV15

DNA: TGTGCCAGCAGTCCCAGAGGACAGGGGGCAGGAAATTCACCCCTCCACTTT
CDR3: CASSPRGQGAGNSPLHF
J: TRBJ1-6
size: -
D: TRBD1
V: TRBV28

DNA: TGTGCCAGCAGCTTAGATCTAGGTGGCGAATACACTGAAGCTTTCTTT
CDR3: CASSLDLGGEYTEAFF
J: TRBJ1-1
size: -
D: -
V: TRBV7-9

DNA: TGTGCCAGCAGCGGCGGGGGGCCCGACGGTGAGCAGTTCTTC
CDR3: CASSGGGPDGEQFF
J: TRBJ2-1
size: -
D: TRBD2
V: TRBV5-4

DNA: TGTGCCAGCAGCCACCCGTCAGGACGGCCCTACAATGAGCAGTTCTTC
CDR3: CASSHPSGRPYNEQFF
J: TRBJ2-1
size: -
D: -
V: TRBV7-8

DNA: TGTGCCAGCAGCTTAGGACTACCGGGCTATGGCTACACCTTC
CDR3: CASSLGLPGYGYTF
J: TRBJ1-2
size: -
D: -
V: TRBV7-2

DNA: TGTGCTAGTGACTCACAGGGGAGCTCCTATAATTCACCCCTCCACTTT
CDR3: CASDSQGSSYNSPLHF
J: TRBJ1-6
size: -
D: TRBD1
V: TRBV12-5